This entry lists 28 T cell receptor beta chains sequenced from one sample in a study of long-term antiretroviral therapy in people with HIV (dated by TCRdb to the early 2020s). The immunoSEQ hsTCRB v3.0 assay was used at survey level resolution for TRB variable region sequencing. Drawn from immuneACCESS, this table holds only the in-frame rearrangements with V and J called that TCRdb kept. Clones are partly lost; checked studies trace under half to an unresolved V gene and leave the rest unexplained. This sample is represented by 12,000 or so clones; 60% to 75% of them were singletons. About an eighth of the sample is held by the ten biggest clonotypes. The sequenced sample was unsorted PBMCs, obtained roughly 3.4 years before starting antiretroviral therapy. These receptors were obtained from a man aged 40-49 years with HIV.

CDR3 DNA sequence: TGCGCCAGCAGCGAGGGGATAAATAATGAAAAACTGTTTTTT. It specifies CASSEGINNEKLFF. V is TRBV4-3 and J is TRBJ1-4; D possibly corresponds to TRBD1 (5 bases). Germline assignment: CDR1 LGHNA and CDR2 YSLEER. This CDR3 is 14 amino acids long. V was cut by 5 bases and J by 4 bases, with 11 bases left in between.

This chain uses TRBV5-4 with TRBJ2-7; 8 bases map to TRBD1. The CDR3 runs to 15 residues. V trimming: 4 bases; J trimming: 7 bases; junction bases outside the gene matches: 13. CDR1 is SGHNT and CDR2 is YYREEE in the germline V gene (reference sequence). The CDR3 protein is CASSPRTGLLEEQYF. CDR3 nucleotide sequence: TGTGCCAGCAGCCCTCGGACAGGGCTCCTGGAGGAGCAGTACTTC. Based on the CDR3 plus reference TRBV5-4 and TRBJ2-7, the full variable domain is ETGVTQSPTHLIKTRGQQVTLRCSSQSGHNTVSWYQQALGQGPQFIFQYYREEENGRGNFPPRFSGLQFPNYSSELNVNALELDDSALYLCASSPRTGLLEEQYFGPGTRLTVT.

The genes are TRBV5-1 and TRBJ2-5; D gene ambiguous. This CDR3 region has 15 residues. Trimming took 5 bases from V and 6 from J, leaving 20 bases between them. Per germline, CDR1 SGHRS and CDR2 YFSETQ. CDR3 sequence: CASRVNIMGVQTQYF. CDR3 sequence (DNA): TGCGCCAGCAGAGTAAATATTATGGGCGTTCAGACCCAGTACTTC.

The V and J genes are TRBV9 and TRBJ2-3; D may be TRBD2 (5 bases). The V and J ends lost 3 bases and 1 base respectively, with 9 bases between them. CDR1 SGDLS and CDR2 YYNGEE come from the germline V gene. The CDR3 is made up of 14 amino acids. Here the CDR3 reads CASSAVGGTDTQYF. The CDR3 nucleotides are TGTGCCAGCAGCGCGGTGGGAGGCACAGATACGCAGTATTTT.

The chain uses TRBV13 and TRBJ1-1; 9 bases align to TRBD1. Trimming at V came to 5 bases and at J to 10 bases, leaving 11 bases not matched to a gene. Germline lookup yields CDR1 PRHDT and CDR2 FYEKMQ (reference sequence). The CDR3 length is 14 residues. CDR3 sequence: CASSPRGTGSRAFF. For the CDR3, the DNA is TGTGCCAGCAGCCCCCGGGGGACAGGGTCTCGAGCTTTCTTT.

The CDR3 loop reads CASSPLAGGPADTQYF. CDR3 nucleotide sequence: TGTGCCAGCAGTCCACTAGCGGGAGGGCCGGCAGATACGCAGTATTTT. This rearrangement joins TRBV27 to TRBJ2-3; 13 bases map to TRBD2. V lost 5 bases, J lost 4 bases, and 6 bases stayed unmatched. The CDR3 sequence is 16 residues long. CDR1 MNHEY and CDR2 SMNVEV come from the germline V gene (reference sequence).

V gene TRBV6-4 combines with J gene TRBJ2-1; 10 bases line up with TRBD1. V gave up 6 bases and J gave up 6 bases; unmatched junction bases: 5. This CDR3 has 14 amino acids. Germline values: CDR1 MRHNA, CDR2 SNTAGT. CDR3 loop: CASSRDRGSNEQFF. CDR3 in DNA: TGTGCCAGCAGCCGGGACAGGGGCAGCAATGAGCAGTTCTTC.

The chain links TRBV7-9 to TRBJ1-4, with D uncertain. V was cut by 5 bases and J by 8 bases, with 12 bases left in between. Germline CDR1 is SEHNR and CDR2 is FQNEAQ (reference sequence). The CDR3 totals 13 residues. In DNA form, the CDR3 reads TGTGCCAGCAGCGACACGGATCGGGAAAAACTGTTTTTT. Protein sequence: CASSDTDREKLFF.

In DNA, the CDR3 is TGTGCCACCCTAACCTACAATGAGCAGTTCTTC. It is translated as CATLTYNEQFF. The rearrangement joins TRBV15 to TRBJ2-1; D is uncertain. Germline assignment: CDR1 LNHNV and CDR2 YYDKDF (reference sequence). The V end lost 8 bases, the J end lost 2 bases, and 4 bases lay between the germline ends. The CDR3 loop spans 11 amino acids.

The chain couples TRBV11-2 to TRBJ1-1, with a weak D call TRBD1 (5 bases). This CDR3 region has 14 residues. Per the germline V gene, CDR1 is SGHAT and CDR2 is FQNNGV. The ends were cut back, 0 bases at V and 3 bases at J, with 8 bases in the middle. In DNA, the CDR3 is TGTGCCAGCAGCTTAGATGGCAGGGACACTGAAGCTTTCTTT. Translation gives CASSLDGRDTEAFF. Full variable domain (outside the CDR3, taken from reference TRBV11-2 and TRBJ1-1): EAGVAQSPRYKIIEKRQSVAFWCNPISGHATLYWYQQILGQGPKLLIQFQNNGVVDDSQLPKDRFSAERLKGVDSTLKIQPAKLEDSAVYLCASSLDGRDTEAFFGQGTRLTVV.

The chain uses TRBV11-3 and TRBJ2-5; D unresolved. This CDR3 region has 13 residues. V lost 4 bases, J lost 2 bases, and 8 bases lay in between. Germline CDR1 and CDR2: SGHNT and YENEEA. The CDR3 DNA sequence: TGTGCCAGCAGCTCGCTGGAACAAGAGACCCAGTACTTC. Protein product: CASSSLEQETQYF.

The chain carries TRBV18 and TRBJ1-5, with 9 bases aligning to TRBD1. V trimming: 6 bases; J trimming: 8 bases; junction bases outside the gene matches: 11. Germline CDR1 is KGHSH and CDR2 is LQKENI. The CDR3 spans 15 residues. CDR3 sequence (DNA): TGTGCCAGCTCGGCCGGGACAGGGACTTTTGAGCCCCAGCATTTT. The encoded protein is CASSAGTGTFEPQHF.

The V call is TRBV12-5, the J call TRBJ2-1; 7 nucleotides agree with TRBD2. J lost 4 bases, V lost 3 bases, and 12 bases had no gene match. Germline lookup yields CDR1 LGHNT and CDR2 FRNRAP. The length of the CDR3 is 17 residues. This CDR3 reads CASGLRVGGSYYNEQFF. The CDR3 DNA reads TGTGCTAGTGGTTTAAGAGTCGGCGGGAGCTATTACAATGAGCAGTTCTTC.

This clone was detected once. In DNA form, the CDR3 reads TGCGCCAGCAGTGATGTCAGGGGGCGATACGGGACGTACGAGCAGTACTTC. Amino acids: CASSDVRGRYGTYEQYF. This rearrangement joins TRBV10-2 to TRBJ2-7; 8 positions match TRBD1. Trimming at V came to 3 bases and at J to 4 bases, leaving 14 bases not matched to a gene. The CDR3 has 17 amino acids. CDR1 is WSHSY, CDR2 SAAADI, per germline.

The chain carries TRBV6-1 and TRBJ2-5; TRBD2 aligns across 10 bases. With V trimmed by 8 bases and J by 4 bases, 10 bases remained unmatched. CDR1 is MNHNS and CDR2 is SASEGT in the germline V gene. CDR3 size: 15 residues. CDR3 DNA sequence: TGTGCCAGCTGGGCTAGCGGGAGACTGGGAGAGACCCAGTACTTC. Its protein product is CASWASGRLGETQYF.

By share of the sample, this clone is medium-sized. The rearrangement joins TRBV7-9 to TRBJ2-5; weak D call: TRBD2 (6 bases). The CDR3 sequence is 17 residues long. Germline V lookup: CDR1 SEHNR, CDR2 FQNEAQ (reference sequence). Trimming took 1 base from V and 5 from J, leaving 20 bases between them. The CDR3 is CASSLGGRGLAWETQYF. CDR3 in DNA: TGTGCCAGCAGCTTAGGAGGAAGGGGCCTAGCGTGGGAGACCCAGTACTTC. Combining the CDR3 with reference TRBV7-9 and TRBJ2-5 gives the whole variable domain DTGVSQNPRHKITKRGQNVTFRCDPISEHNRLYWYRQTLGQGPEFLTYFQNEAQLEKSRLLSDRFSAERPKGSFSTLEIQRTEQGDSAMYLCASSLGGRGLAWETQYFGPGTRLLVL.

This sequence joins TRBV18 and TRBJ1-1; maybe TRBD1 (5 bases). Per germline, CDR1 KGHSH and CDR2 LQKENI. This CDR3 is 18 amino acids long. V gave up 3 bases and J gave up 0 bases, with 20 bases separating them. Here the CDR3 DNA reads TGTGCCAGCTCACCCGGGGGTGCAGGGCGTGGATTGAACACTGAAGCTTTCTTT. It codes for CASSPGGAGRGLNTEAFF.

This clone is classed as medium-sized (0.01 to 0.1%). The chain carries TRBV19 and TRBJ1-1; 8 bases agree with TRBD1. V lost 4 bases to trimming and J lost 1 base; unmatched junction nucleotides: 2. In germline, CDR1 is LNHDA, CDR2 SQIVND (reference sequence). The CDR3 has 14 residues. CDR3 amino acids: CASSRDRTNTEAFF. In nucleotides, the CDR3 is TGTGCCAGTAGTAGGGACAGGACGAACACTGAAGCTTTCTTT.

This clone was observed a handful of times. The chain has TRBV19 and TRBJ2-1; 8 bases agree with TRBD2. Germline V gene lookup returns CDR1 LNHDA and CDR2 SQIVND (reference sequence). CDR3 size: 16 residues. J was trimmed by 8 bases and V by 5 bases; bases with no gene match: 14. The CDR3 region has the DNA TGTGCCAGTAGTCCCTCGGTACCTAGCGGGCTGGATGAGCAGTTCTTC. This codes for CASSPSVPSGLDEQFF.

This clone was detected a few times. The CDR3 nucleotides are TGCGCCAGCAGCCAAGATCCCGGAGACTCTGGAAACACCATATATTTT. Protein: CASSQDPGDSGNTIYF. V and J are TRBV4-3 and TRBJ1-3; D is uncertain. This CDR3 comprises 16 residues. Trimming stripped 0 bases from V and 0 bases from J, with 9 bases between. Germline assignment: CDR1 LGHNA and CDR2 YSLEER.

This sequence joins TRBV7-9 and TRBJ2-5; the D is unclear. Between the trimmed V and J ends, which lost 2 bases and 5 bases, there was a span of 21 bases. Looked up from germline, CDR1 is SEHNR and CDR2 is FQNEAQ (reference sequence). The CDR3 runs to 17 residues. Here the CDR3 reads CASSLSRATRRPETQYF. The CDR3 region has the DNA TGTGCCAGCAGCTTATCTCGCGCCACCCGTCGTCCGGAGACCCAGTACTTC.

This clone is categorized as large (0.1 to 1%). V is TRBV19 and J is TRBJ2-1; no clear D gene. Per the germline V gene, CDR1 is LNHDA and CDR2 is SQIVND (reference sequence). The ends were cut back, 0 bases at V and 5 bases at J, with 5 bases in the middle. The CDR3 runs 13 residues. This CDR3 is CASSIDEDNEQFF. In nucleotides, the CDR3 is TGTGCCAGTAGTATAGACGAGGACAATGAGCAGTTCTTC.

The rearrangement uses TRBV28 and TRBJ2-2; a possible D gene is TRBD2 (6 bases). CDR1 is MDHEN, CDR2 SYDVKM, per germline. Trimming shortened V by 5 bases and J by 4 bases, and 17 bases separated the two germline ends. The CDR3 runs 16 residues. CDR3 residues: CASSTTSSLGTGELFF. The DNA for the CDR3 is TGTGCCAGCAGTACCACTAGCTCCCTAGGCACCGGGGAGCTGTTTTTT. Drawing the rest from reference TRBV28 and TRBJ2-2, the complete variable domain is DVKVTQSSRYLVKRTGEKVFLECVQDMDHENMFWYRQDPGLGLRLIYFSYDVKMKEKGDIPEGYSVSREKKERFSLILESASTNQTSMYLCASSTTSSLGTGELFFGEGSRLTVL.

The CDR3 DNA follows: TGTGCCAGCTCACCAGGTACAGGCACCTACGAGCAGTACTTC. Translation: CASSPGTGTYEQYF. The chain couples TRBV18 to TRBJ2-7; D is possibly TRBD1 (5 bases). Trimming removed 2 bases from V and 2 bases from J, with 10 bases in between. The CDR3 is 14 amino acids. The germline CDR1 and CDR2 sequences are KGHSH and LQKENI.

The V call is TRBV28, the J call TRBJ2-7, with TRBD1 matching 9 bases. Germline trimming cut 8 bases from V and 3 bases from J; bases unmatched to any gene: 11. The germline V gene encodes CDR1 MDHEN and CDR2 SYDVKM. The CDR3 has 15 amino acids. In nucleotides, the CDR3 is TGTGCCAGCTCCCAGGTAGGGACAGGGTACTACGAGCAGTACTTC. Its protein is CASSQVGTGYYEQYF.

The chain employs TRBV5-1 and TRBJ2-7; TRBD2 aligns across 12 bases. The V gene end was trimmed by 4 bases and the J gene end by 2 bases; junction bases not matched to a gene: 4. CDR1 SGHRS and CDR2 YFSETQ come from the germline V gene. The CDR3 consists of 15 residues. The CDR3 DNA sequence: TGCGCCAGCAGCCCAGGACTAGCGGGAACCTACGAGCAGTACTTC. Its protein product is CASSPGLAGTYEQYF. Drawing the rest from reference TRBV5-1 and TRBJ2-7, the complete variable domain is KAGVTQTPRYLIKTRGQQVTLSCSPISGHRSVSWYQQTPGQGLQFLFEYFSETQRNKGNFPGRFSGRQFSNSRSEMNVSTLELGDSALYLCASSPGLAGTYEQYFGPGTRLTVT.

The CDR3 region is CASSLTRIGVEQFF. In nucleotides, the CDR3 is TGTGCCAGCAGCCTAACCCGGATAGGAGTTGAGCAGTTCTTC. This chain links TRBV7-2 with TRBJ2-1; no reliable D call. Trimming shortened V by 5 bases and J by 9 bases, and 17 bases separated the two germline ends. This CDR3 comprises 14 residues. CDR1 and CDR2 from the germline V gene are SGHTA and FQGNSA.

The CDR3 DNA follows: TGTGCCAGCAGCGTAGAGGGGACCTCCAACTACGAGCAGTACTTC. It is translated as CASSVEGTSNYEQYF. This rearrangement joins TRBV9 to TRBJ2-7; D is perhaps TRBD1 or TRBD2 (5 bases each). The CDR3 extends over 15 amino acids. Germline-derived CDR1 and CDR2 are SGDLS and YYNGEE. V dropped 0 bases and J dropped 3 bases, with 13 bases sitting between them. The whole variable domain, remainder taken from reference TRBV9 and TRBJ2-7, is DSGVTQTPKHLITATGQRVTLRCSPRSGDLSVYWYQQSLDQGLQFLIQYYNGEERAKGNILERFSAQQFPDLHSELNLSSLELGDSALYFCASSVEGTSNYEQYFGPGTRLTVT.